This T cell receptor (beta chain) was identified during a study of T cell repertoires in cytomegalovirus infection. Study-wide points: People with CMV and the relevant HLA were identified by cumulative public TCR beta family frequency.

Points on this clonotype: Its antigen is still unknown.

Germline values: CDR1 MNHEY, CDR2 SVGEGT. CDR3 size: 13 residues. V lost 5 bases and J 7 bases, leaving 13 bases between the germline ends. TCRdb re-called the reads through MiXCR, storing one row per CDR3 protein. Seen here are some 320,000 distinct CDR3 sequences, over 7.5% observed once, and the top ten hold around 4%. The receptor comes from a human donor in good health (CMV status not recorded). Some clones in this sample may be carry-over from other donors' samples. Sample: PBMCs. J is TRBJ2-3 and V is TRBV6-2 or TRBV6-3; no firm D call. CDR3 sequence reads: CASSEGRFHTQYF. For the CDR3, the DNA is TGTGCCAGCAGTGAAGGAAGGTTCCATACGCAGTATTTT.